Following are 29 T cell receptor beta chains from one sample sequenced in a study of blood T cell repertoires in COVID-19. The assay was immunoSEQ multiplex PCR, and TCRdb's table has in-frame clones only and misses some. The sample carries 210,000 or so clones, 70% to 90% recorded once. What was sequenced was PBMCs or T cells enriched from blood (not recorded which). These receptors were collected from a man aged 30-40 years with acute COVID-19.

The chain recombines TRBV9 with TRBJ2-1; TRBD2 aligns across 9 bases. J was trimmed by 6 bases and V by 4 bases; bases with no gene match: 11. The CDR3 is 16 residues long. The V gene's germline CDR1 is SGDLS and CDR2 YYNGEE. CDR3 sequence: CASSPRLAGSLNEQFF. CDR3 in DNA: TGTGCCAGCAGCCCTCGTCTAGCGGGGTCCCTCAATGAGCAGTTCTTC. The full variable domain, completed using reference TRBV9 and TRBJ2-1, is DSGVTQTPKHLITATGQRVTLRCSPRSGDLSVYWYQQSLDQGLQFLIQYYNGEERAKGNILERFSAQQFPDLHSELNLSSLELGDSALYFCASSPRLAGSLNEQFFGPGTRLTVL.

The chain couples TRBV6-5 to TRBJ2-1, with a possible D match to TRBD1 (5 bases). This CDR3 comprises 14 residues. Trimming left V 7 bases short and J 7 bases short, with 17 bases between. Germline loops: CDR1 MNHEY, CDR2 SVGAGI. The CDR3 here is CASKVDNYPNEQFF. The CDR3 DNA reads TGTGCCAGCAAAGTGGACAACTACCCGAATGAGCAGTTCTTC.

J is TRBJ2-2 and V is TRBV7-3; tentatively, D is TRBD1 (5 bases). Trimming took off 4 bases at V and 5 bases at J, with 8 bases between the two ends. Germline CDR1 reads SGHTA; CDR2 reads FQGTGA. The CDR3 length is 13 residues. This chain's CDR3 is CASSSQGTGELFF. CDR3 coding DNA: TGTGCCAGCAGCTCCCAGGGAACCGGGGAGCTGTTTTTT.

This clone was seen a few times. V is TRBV12-5 and J is TRBJ1-1; D is unresolved. CDR3 length equals 13 residues. The germline V and J ends were trimmed by 10 bases and 2 bases, with 14 bases remaining between them. From germline, CDR1 is LGHNT and CDR2 FRNRAP. This CDR3 reads CATVQNRNTEAFF. The CDR3 DNA follows: TGTGCTACCGTCCAGAACCGAAACACTGAAGCTTTCTTT.

This clone was picked up a small number of times. The chain combines TRBV15 with TRBJ1-2, with 7 bases identical to TRBD1. Trimming took 5 bases from V and 2 from J; bases not matched to a gene: 2. Germline V gene lookup returns CDR1 LNHNV and CDR2 YYDKDF (reference sequence). The CDR3 consists of 13 residues. CDR3 nucleotide sequence: TGTGCCACCAGCGAGGGACAGAACTATGGCTACACCTTC. Amino acids: CATSEGQNYGYTF.

The chain combines TRBV19 with TRBJ2-1, with 7 bases matching TRBD1. From germline, CDR1 is LNHDA and CDR2 SQIVND (reference sequence). After removal of 3 bases from V and 7 bases from J, the junction contained 6 bases not matched to a gene. The length of the CDR3 is 14 residues. The CDR3 protein is CASSIHRDSNEQFF. CDR3 DNA: TGTGCCAGTAGTATTCACCGGGACAGTAATGAGCAGTTCTTC.

The V call is TRBV9, the J call TRBJ1-2; weak D call: TRBD1 (5 bases). The CDR3 has 14 amino acids. From germline, CDR1 is SGDLS and CDR2 YYNGEE. V lost 4 bases and J 4 bases, leaving 14 bases between the germline ends. The CDR3 protein is CASSFADRLYGYTF. The CDR3 nucleotides read TGTGCCAGCAGCTTTGCCGACAGACTCTATGGCTACACCTTC.

V is TRBV19 and J is TRBJ1-5; 9 nucleotides match TRBD1. CDR1 and CDR2 (germline): LNHDA, SQIVND (reference sequence). V lost 3 bases, J lost 11 bases, and 11 bases stayed unmatched. This CDR3 spans 15 amino acids. CDR3 DNA sequence: TGTGCCAGTAGTATTGAGGGGATAGGACAGGGGACCCAGCATTTT. Its translation is CASSIEGIGQGTQHF. The full variable domain, completed using reference TRBV19 and TRBJ1-5, is DGGITQSPKYLFRKEGQNVTLSCEQNLNHDAMYWYRQDPGQGLRLIYYSQIVNDFQKGDIAEGYSVSREKKESFPLTVTSAQKNPTAFYLCASSIEGIGQGTQHFGDGTRLSIL.

This clone was seen a handful of times. The V call is TRBV28, the J call TRBJ2-5; 9 bases align to TRBD2. Germline V CDR1 and CDR2: MDHEN, SYDVKM. After removal of 2 bases from V and 1 base from J, the junction contained 5 bases not matched to a gene. This CDR3 comprises 16 residues. CDR3 residues: CASSLLAGSSQETQYF. In nucleotides, the CDR3 is TGTGCCAGCAGTTTACTAGCGGGGAGTTCCCAAGAGACCCAGTACTTC.

This clone appeared once. The chain recombines TRBV27 with TRBJ2-7; perhaps TRBD1 as D (5 bases). The CDR3 has 14 residues. The germline gives CDR1 MNHEY, CDR2 SMNVEV (reference sequence). Between the trimmed V and J ends, which lost 2 bases and 2 bases, there was a span of 10 bases. CDR3 nucleotides: TGTGCCAGCAGTTTAGGGGCAGGTACCTACGAGCAGTACTTC. This translates into CASSLGAGTYEQYF.

The chain links TRBV5-1 to TRBJ1-2; 9 bases are shared with TRBD1. There are 13 residues in the CDR3. V lost 4 bases to trimming and J lost 8 bases; unmatched junction nucleotides: 6. Germline CDR1 is SGHRS and CDR2 is YFSETQ. This CDR3 is CASSPGTGSGYTF. CDR3 bases: TGCGCCAGCAGCCCGGGGACAGGGTCGGGCTACACCTTC.

This clone was counted between two and nine times. The rearrangement uses TRBV2 and TRBJ2-2; D may be TRBD1 (5 bases). CDR3 length equals 15 residues. CDR1 and CDR2 (germline): SNHLY, FYNNEI. V was clipped by 3 bases and J by 5 bases, with 13 bases between them. As DNA, the CDR3 is TGTGCCAGCAGTGATAGGCAGGGAAAGACCGGGGAGCTGTTTTTT. Translating gives CASSDRQGKTGELFF. Full variable domain (rest looked up from reference TRBV2 and TRBJ2-2): EPEVTQTPSHQVTQMGQEVILRCVPISNHLYFYWYRQILGQKVEFLVSFYNNEISEKSEIFDDQFSVERPDGSNFTLKIRSTKLEDSAMYFCASSDRQGKTGELFFGEGSRLTVL.

The V call is TRBV6-5, the J call TRBJ2-1; the match to TRBD2 covers 8 bases. The CDR3 sequence is 15 residues long. Germline-derived CDR1 and CDR2 are MNHEY and SVGAGI. Trimming cost V 0 bases and J 4 bases; bases outside gene matches: 2. The CDR3 is CASSYSPGGYNEQFF. The CDR3 coding sequence is TGTGCCAGCAGTTACTCTCCGGGGGGGTACAATGAGCAGTTCTTC.

This chain joins TRBV5-5 and TRBJ2-2; D possibly corresponds to TRBD2 (5 bases). The CDR3 spans 16 residues. V was trimmed by 0 bases and J by 1 base, leaving 10 bases between them. Germline V CDR1 and CDR2: SGHKS, YYEKEE (reference sequence). The DNA of the CDR3 is TGTGCCAGCAGCTTGGTCCTTGGAGGGAACACCGGGGAGCTGTTTTTT. Translating gives CASSLVLGGNTGELFF.

This chain links TRBV12-3 or TRBV12-4 with TRBJ1-5, with a tentative D call TRBD1 (5 bases). This CDR3 region has 13 residues. Trimming took 1 base from V and 9 from J, leaving 10 bases between them. CDR3 DNA sequence: TGTGCCAGCAGTTTAGGGGGCACGGGGCCCCAGCATTTT. Amino acids: CASSLGGTGPQHF.

This rearrangement joins TRBV19 to TRBJ2-3, with 12 nucleotides matching TRBD2. The junction had 4 bases not matched to a gene; V was cut back by 4 bases and J by 5 bases. Germline-derived CDR1 and CDR2 are LNHDA and SQIVND (reference sequence). The CDR3 extends over 15 amino acids. The CDR3 nucleotides read TGTGCCAGTAGTACCTGGACTAGCGGGGTAGATACGCAGTATTTT. It is translated as CASSTWTSGVDTQYF.

This chain links TRBV11-2 with TRBJ2-5; TRBD2 matches at 13 bases. The V and J ends lost 5 bases and 4 bases, in that order; junction bases with no gene match: 7. Germline CDR1 SGHAT, CDR2 FQNNGV. The CDR3 spans 16 residues. CDR3 sequence: CASSLGLAGAPETQYF. The CDR3 DNA is TGTGCCAGCAGCCTTGGACTAGCGGGGGCTCCAGAGACCCAGTACTTC.

This chain connects TRBV4-1 to TRBJ1-4; D gene uncertain. V was pared by 3 bases and J by 0 bases, with 8 bases between. Germline values: CDR1 MGHRA, CDR2 YSYEKL. CDR3 length equals 15 residues. CDR3 in amino acids: CASSHREATNEKLFF. CDR3 DNA sequence: TGCGCCAGCAGCCACCGGGAGGCAACTAATGAAAAACTGTTTTTT.

The gene calls are TRBV29-1 and TRBJ2-1; 7 nucleotides align to TRBD1. After removal of 5 bases from V and 0 bases from J, the junction contained 16 bases not matched to a gene. Germline CDR1 and CDR2: SQVTM and ANQGSEA. This CDR3 has 18 residues. DNA of the CDR3: TGCAGCGTTTCAAATGACCGCGGACAGGCGATCTCCTACAATGAGCAGTTCTTC. It is translated as CSVSNDRGQAISYNEQFF.

V is TRBV19 and J is TRBJ2-2; 13 bases match TRBD2. CDR1 is LNHDA and CDR2 is SQIVND in the germline V gene (reference sequence). This CDR3 has 16 residues. After removal of 9 bases from V and 1 base from J, the junction contained 5 bases not matched to a gene. The chain's CDR3 is CASKLAGGLNTGELFF. In DNA form, the CDR3 reads TGTGCCAGCAAACTAGCGGGGGGGTTGAACACCGGGGAGCTGTTTTTT.

This rearrangement joins TRBV6-1 to TRBJ2-7; 13 positions agree with TRBD2. Germline V lookup: CDR1 MNHNS, CDR2 SASEGT. Trimming at V came to 3 bases and at J to 7 bases, leaving 9 bases not matched to a gene. This CDR3 is built from 16 residues. The CDR3 reads CASSEGPGLAGHEQYF. In DNA, the CDR3 is TGTGCCAGCAGTGAGGGTCCGGGACTAGCGGGGCATGAGCAGTACTTC.

This rearrangement joins TRBV4-1 to TRBJ2-7; tentative D call: TRBD1 (6 bases). The CDR3 runs to 13 residues. The V end lost 3 bases, the J end lost 4 bases, and 10 bases lay between the germline ends. From germline, CDR1 is MGHRA and CDR2 YSYEKL. The CDR3 reads CASSHLRGYEQYF. CDR3 DNA sequence: TGCGCCAGCAGCCACCTGAGGGGGTACGAGCAGTACTTC.

The CDR3 DNA reads TGCAGCGTTGCAAAGGGGTACAATGAGCAGTTCTTC. Translated, it gives CSVAKGYNEQFF. The chain carries TRBV29-1 and TRBJ2-1, with D possibly being TRBD1 (5 bases). CDR3 length: 12 amino acids. V was trimmed by 4 bases and J by 4 bases, leaving 8 bases between them. The germline V gene encodes CDR1 SQVTM and CDR2 ANQGSEA.

This chain uses TRBV11-2 with TRBJ1-1, with no clear D. The V end was cut by 1 base, the J end by 7 bases, with 10 bases between. This CDR3 region has 13 residues. Looked up from germline, CDR1 is SGHAT and CDR2 is FQNNGV. The CDR3 DNA reads as TGTGCCAGCAGCTTAGGTGGCGCGGGTGAAGCTTTCTTT. Translated: CASSLGGAGEAFF.

The CDR3 region is CATVFRTEAFF. DNA for the CDR3: TGTGCCACTGTATTTCGCACTGAAGCTTTCTTT. The genes are TRBV6-5 and TRBJ1-1; D gene uncertain. Germline CDR1 and CDR2: MNHEY and SVGAGI. The V end was cut by 10 bases, the J end by 4 bases, with 10 bases between. This CDR3 comprises 11 residues.

This chain's CDR3 is CASSTLGQGWGIQYF. The CDR3 bases are TGTGCCAGTAGCACCCTGGGACAGGGCTGGGGCATTCAGTACTTC. The chain has TRBV19 and TRBJ2-4, with 9 bases lining up with TRBD1. The CDR3 extends over 15 amino acids. Germline assignment: CDR1 LNHDA and CDR2 SQIVND (reference sequence). V shed 6 bases and J 9 bases; nucleotides not matched to a gene: 12. The whole variable domain, remainder taken from reference TRBV19 and TRBJ2-4, is DGGITQSPKYLFRKEGQNVTLSCEQNLNHDAMYWYRQDPGQGLRLIYYSQIVNDFQKGDIAEGYSVSREKKESFPLTVTSAQKNPTAFYLCASSTLGQGWGIQYFGAGTRLSVL.

The chain recombines TRBV11-1 with TRBJ1-1; D gene uncertain. The CDR3 loop spans 12 amino acids. Germline V gives CDR1 SGHAT, CDR2 FQDESV (reference sequence). V was clipped by 1 base and J by 9 bases, with 9 bases between them. Here the CDR3 DNA reads TGTGCCAGCAGCTTAGTGGGCACACAAGCTTTCTTT. It encodes CASSLVGTQAFF.

The chain recombines TRBV6-1 with TRBJ1-4; the D is unclear. Trimming shortened V by 3 bases and J by 8 bases, and 7 bases separated the two germline ends. The CDR3 is 12 amino acids. The germline gives CDR1 MNHNS, CDR2 SASEGT. The DNA for the CDR3 is TGTGCCAGCAGTGAGAGGAGGGAAAAACTGTTTTTT. This sequence encodes CASSERREKLFF.

This clone came up once. The gene calls are TRBV3-1 (or the pseudogene TRBV3-2) and TRBJ2-3, with D unclear. The V and J ends lost 0 bases and 3 bases respectively, with 4 bases between them. The germline V gene has CDR1 LGHDT and CDR2 YNNKEL (reference sequence). The CDR3 has 13 amino acids. The CDR3 nucleotides read TGTGCCAGCAGCCAAGAGCGGACAGATACGCAGTATTTT. Its translation is CASSQERTDTQYF.